This paragraph reports one T cell receptor (beta chain). The antigen this receptor binds is unknown. Per-base qualities were not stored, and no clone one base away is much larger. The sample comes from a study of cytomegalovirus exposure and HLA in healthy donors (dated by TCRdb to about 2017). About the investigation overall: An earlier analysis of roughly 500 of the donors reported around 280 Gb of sequence data and 95 million to 130 million unique TCR beta sequences obtained from approximately 180 million T cells. The aim of the study was to test whether cataloging public T cell receptors could identify signatures of past pathogen exposure. Every discovery cohort repertoire had been produced on one sequencing platform. Alongside the repertoire data, information on donor age, sex, ethnicity and CMV serostatus was compiled. Among some 400 genotyped donors of the cohort, an average of roughly 230,000 unique TCR beta nucleotide sequences was sequenced per donor, of which roughly 17% were non-productive. A separate validation cohort of over a hundred different subjects was used in addition to the 666-subject first cohort. Roughly 300 gigabases of sequencing data and 70 million to 85 million unique TCR sequences were included in an early release covering several hundred HLA-typed donors. The study profiled the T cell repertoires of around 700 subjects by immunosequencing and related them to cytomegalovirus serostatus. HLA typing included class I and class II loci at four-digit resolution. The number of typed donors differed by locus: about 620-640 for A, B, C, DRB1 and DQB1; 522 for DQA1; 600 to 610 for DPA1; and some 450 for DPB1. An earlier analysis of 587 of the donors used high-throughput TCR beta sequencing to judge whether each TCR beta V gene segment behaved as functional or pseudogenic. Because of strong linkage in the cohort, 4 to 6 DR-DQ haplotypes were treated as single units for association and clustering. To predict cytomegalovirus infection status, the study brought together high-throughput TCR immunosequencing, statistical association of individual TCRs with disease status, and machine learning. A later genetic analysis used genome-wide SNP genotypes for about 55% of the 666 donors, treating that subset as a discovery cohort. Among the 398 genotyped donors, around 81% belonged to the genetic ancestry cluster associated with self-reported Caucasian donors. A later analysis re-analyzed previously published TCR beta repertoires from about 730 donors and added high-resolution HLA genotyping to study TCR occurrence patterns. In the later analysis, no new phenotypic data were used to find candidate immune exposures; instead, reliance was placed on TCR beta sequences and their occurrence across donors.

The cohort consisted of hundreds of healthy bone marrow donors. All cohort members were sampled while nominally healthy, although unrecorded immune exposures were likely present. The donor tested CMV seropositive, placing the donor among the 290 or so seropositive members of the cohort. A peripheral blood sample was provided by each donor, and peripheral blood mononuclear cells were used for TCR beta sequencing. Genomic DNA extraction from the blood cell samples was performed with the Qiagen DNeasy Blood Extraction Kit. General conclusions and limits of the study: Because counts were too low, about 18 rarely observed V segments, including chromosome 9 orphons, were left out of the earlier analysis of approximately 580 of the donors. Across donors, most TCR sequences were observed very rarely, whereas some public TCRs were present in many individuals. The sequencing pipeline was judged likely to have produced a cluster of highly shared sequence variants as a technical artifact. Correlated functional status among segregating V segments might reflect linkage disequilibrium, but an unknown experimental factor could not be ruled out. A further reported finding was that TCR beta sequences accurately predicted the HLA-A and HLA-B alleles for most subjects in the first cohort. Some IMGT-functional V segments, including TRBV6-2 and TRBV6-3, could not be distinguished by the 87-base-pair reads and were therefore excluded. V-gene and J-gene trimming of TCR beta chains was associated with a missense DCLRE1C variant in a later genetic analysis, and the association was replicated in an independent cohort. In this cohort, only TCR beta chains were sequenced, and detectable features were limited by the absence of alpha or paired-chain data. A later analysis found that most CMV-associated TCR beta chains appeared HLA-restricted, with HLA associations seemingly driven largely by CMV exposure. Because HLA typing was unavailable for some donors at each locus, only the typed subset was used in association tests. Cytomegalovirus status was reported to be diagnosed by the classifier with high specificity and sensitivity in both the original and validation cohorts. Sequencing depth was assumed to be roughly uniform across donors in the presence/absence analyses, though that assumption may not hold. When HLA alleles, especially DR and DQ, strongly co-occurred, attributing TCR associations to individual alleles was difficult. In a later analysis, some 18,000 TCR beta sequences were associated with specific HLA alleles at a false discovery rate of 0.05. According to a later genetic analysis, donors in an Asian-associated ancestry cluster had fewer N-insertions in productive TCRs than the approximately 670-donor mean. According to the authors, the approach could potentially be generalized to other disease states and immunological phenotypes. In a later analysis, HLA-associated TCR beta chains showed more clonal expansion and lower generation probabilities than non-associated chains that were equally common. In the study, some 160 TCR beta chains were listed as associated with cytomegalovirus. In an earlier analysis of approximately 600 of the donors, most TCR beta V segments were observed in productive rearrangements about 90% or about 30% of the time, broadly matching IMGT annotations. A few of the identified cytomegalovirus-associated TCR beta chains were confirmed in vitro to be specific for cytomegalovirus antigens. According to a later analysis, TCR association rates differed among HLA loci, with DRB1 alleles showing the most associated TCRs and HLA-C alleles showing the fewest. CMV serostatus was the only immune exposure information available for the cohort. A later analysis reported that several top co-occurrence clusters appeared linked to parvovirus B19, influenza, CMV and Epstein-Barr virus.

The V end loses 2 bases and the J end loses 3 bases, and a stretch of 8 bases separates them. The germline V gene (reference sequence) provides CDR1 MNHNY and CDR2 SVGAGI. The CDR3 starts with the cysteine, ends with the phenylalanine, and has 14 residues. Of all the DNA, just the CDR3 is kept, 42 bases in frame from base 1. Library generation was performed with the immunoSEQ multiplex PCR assay. A mixture of 60 forward primers for TCR Vbeta segments and 13 reverse primers for TCR Jbeta segments was used in the multiplex PCR. A multiplex PCR assay on genomic DNA amplified the CDR3 region of rearranged TCR beta genes. The Illumina HiSeq System was used to sequence the amplified TCR beta libraries as 87-base-pair reads. Turning to the authors' computational methods: A later analysis tallied 70 million to 100 million unique TCR beta chains across the 666 repertoires, and around 9.9 million of those chains were shared by two or more donors. Raw reads were error-corrected and collapsed into unique sequences by a nearest-neighbor algorithm in which closely related sequences were merged to remove PCR and sequencing errors. V, D and J gene segments were assigned by aligning CDR3 sequences to IMGT reference sequences. Each retained sequence needed at least a six-nucleotide match to both a V gene segment and a J gene segment. Rearrangements were called productive when the CDR3 lacked stop codons and stayed in frame with V and J; all others were non-productive. Following IMGT convention, CDR3 was defined as the stretch from the second conserved V-encoded cysteine up to the conserved J-encoded phenylalanine. The earlier analysis of 450 to 750 of the donors excluded any sequence lacking an unambiguous match to a single V gene segment. In an earlier analysis of some 590 of the donors, a V segment was called functional when productive rearrangements were above 56.7%, and segregating when the standard deviation between donors exceeded 5%. A statistical classification framework was built to diagnose cytomegalovirus status from the catalog of TCR beta chain sequences. In a later analysis, TCR nucleotide sequences were compared against IMGT/GENE-DB human TR gene sequences so that V and J genes could be assigned. Using the TCRdist pipeline, a later analysis assigned CDR3 sequences along with most-parsimonious VDJ recombination scenarios. In a later analysis, each TCR beta chain was defined by its CDR3 amino acid sequence together with its V-gene family, and reads without a unique V-gene family were excluded. As a way to deal with suspected cross-contamination and a sequencing artifact, a later analysis dropped 640 or so nucleotide sequences that were highly shared and had low generation probability. In a later analysis, a clonal expansion index was calculated for each public chain from normalized within-repertoire ranks of inferred template counts. A later analysis computed generation probabilities with a VDJ recombination model fitted to out-of-frame rearrangements, and checked the results against IGoR. In a later analysis, hypergeometric tests were used to score TCR-TCR, TCR-HLA and TCR-CMV co-occurrence, with a repertoire-size bias correction applied to TCR pairs. To estimate false discovery rates, a later analysis permuted the HLA or CMV assignments 20 times. In a later analysis, co-occurring TCRs were grouped using DBSCAN, and TCRdist sequence similarity was added for clustering within HLA-allele-positive subsets. Repertoires with fewer than 30,000 or more than 120,000 public chains, plus five repertoires with anomalous nucleotide sharing, were excluded from co-occurrence clustering. TCRdb took over this immuneACCESS table, retaining in-frame rearrangements with V and J assigned. Such tables are incomplete; in checked studies, under half of the missing clones stem from an unresolved V gene, and the remainder is unexplained. V, J and clone size are taken as reported in that table, and D and trimming were inferred from the DNA itself. This sample holds around 150,000 clones; roughly four fifths were observed only once. The biggest ten clones account for roughly 8% of the sample.

Sequenced sample: PBMCs. The source is a woman aged 50 to 60 in good health and CMV-seropositive. The chain joins TRBV6-6 to TRBJ1-5; matching of 6 bases hints at TRBD1 as the D gene. The CDR3 reads CASSYGGFNQPQHF. The base sequence is TGTGCCAGCAGTTACGGGGGCTTCAATCAGCCCCAGCATTTT.